Listed below are T cell receptor beta chains from one sample, sequenced in a study of low-dose radiotherapy and immunotherapy resistance in tumors. TCRdb analysed the reads with MiXCR anew, one entry per CDR3 protein. Among under 40,000 distinct CDR3 sequences listed, approximately 49% were seen once. Sequenced here: PBMCs, sampled after low-dose radiotherapy plus immunotherapy. The receptors were sampled from a male donor with gallbladder cancer. Both conserved end residues are part of each CDR3. D genes are given only for firm matches. Some rows mark clone size as missing; the rest say once, few, many or name a class of expanded clone.

d_gene	abundance	v_gene	j_gene	CDR3nt	CDR3aa
NA	NA	TRBV5-6	TRBJ2-5	TGTGCCAGCAGCTTCGAGGGGGGAGAGACCCAGTACTTC	CASSFEGGETQYF
NA	many	TRBV5-1	TRBJ2-2	TGCGCCAGCAGCTCGGAACCGGGACAAACTACCGGGGAGCTGTTTTTT	CASSSEPGQTTGELFF
NA	NA	TRBV5-8	TRBJ2-7	TGTGCCAGCAGCTTGTCTTCGGCGGTCTCCTACGAGCAGTACTTC	CASSLSSAVSYEQYF
NA	NA	TRBV26	TRBJ2-7	TGTGCCAGCAGTCCGATCCGGGACCCTCCCCACGAGCAGTACTTC	CASSPIRDPPHEQYF
TRBD1	many	TRBV7-3	TRBJ2-1	TGTGCCAGCAGCTGGACAGGCTCCTACAATGAGCAGTTCTTC	CASSWTGSYNEQFF
NA	once	TRBV5-1	TRBJ2-1	TGCGCCAGCAGCCCTAATTGGGGGGCCCGCTCCTACAATGAGCAGTTCTTC	CASSPNWGARSYNEQFF
NA	NA	TRBV15	TRBJ2-3	TGTGCCACCAGCAGAGATACTCCGCGGACAGATACGCAGTATTTT	CATSRDTPRTDTQYF
NA	many	TRBV2	TRBJ1-5	TGTGCCAGCAACATGGGAGGGAGCAATCAGCCCCAGCATTTT	CASNMGGSNQPQHF
NA	many	TRBV3-1	TRBJ2-3	TGTGCCAGCAGCCAAGTTTCGGGGAGCGGCACAGATACGCAGTATTTT	CASSQVSGSGTDTQYF
NA	many	TRBV5-4	TRBJ1-4	TGTGCCAGCAGCTTGGGGATACAGACCGCAACTAATGAAAAACTGTTTTTT	CASSLGIQTATNEKLFF
NA	NA	TRBV6-4	TRBJ2-1	TGTGCCAGCAGTGACACTGACCTTGTCCCCAATGAGCAGTTCTTC	CASSDTDLVPNEQFF
NA	NA	TRBV27	TRBJ1-1	TGTGCCAGCACTTCAGGGGCGGGAGGTCGTAGAGCTTTCTTT	CASTSGAGGRRAFF
NA	many	TRBV4-2	TRBJ1-1	TGTGCCAGCAGCCAAGATCAGGCGGGGAACACTGAAGCTTTCTTT	CASSQDQAGNTEAFF
TRBD2	few	TRBV9	TRBJ2-1	TGTGCCAGCAGCGTAAGCGGGGGGGCCCCCGTCTTAAATGAGCAGTTCTTC	CASSVSGGAPVLNEQFF
NA	many	TRBV4-1	TRBJ2-7	TGCGCCAGCAGCCAAACCATCGGACAGTACGAGCAGTACTTC	CASSQTIGQYEQYF